The rows below give T cell receptor beta chains drawn from one sample of a study of T cells after yellow fever vaccination. MiXCR, run by TCRdb on the 5' RACE reads, gives a single entry per CDR3 protein. Among 550,000 or so distinct CDR3 sequences listed, 15% to 20% were seen once. The sequencing here drew on PBMCs, taken 15 days after the yellow fever booster vaccination. The receptors derive from a man aged 30 to 39 who received the YFV17D yellow fever vaccine. Both conserved end residues are part of each CDR3. A D gene is named only where the DNA matches it firmly. The listing skips clone size in some rows; elsewhere it reads once, few, many or a size class.

abundance	j_gene	v_gene	d_gene	CDR3nt	CDR3aa
few	TRBJ2-7	TRBV5-5	TRBD2	TGTGCCAGCAGCTCGGGACTAGCGGGCTTTAGCTCCTACGAGCAGTACTTC	CASSSGLAGFSSYEQYF
.	TRBJ1-6	TRBV6-1	.	TGTGCCAGCAGTGAAGTAATGGGACTTTCACCCCTCCACTTT	CASSEVMGLSPLHF
.	TRBJ1-1	TRBV7-6	.	TGTGCCAGCGGAAACAGGGTTGAAGCTTTCTTT	CASGNRVEAFF
few	TRBJ1-3	TRBV5-1	.	TGCGCCAGCAGCGGGGACATAACTGGAAACACCATATATTTT	CASSGDITGNTIYF
.	TRBJ1-5	TRBV7-9	TRBD1	TGTGCCAGCAGCCGAACAGGGGTCAATCAGCCCCAGCATTTT	CASSRTGVNQPQHF
.	TRBJ1-1	TRBV5-5	.	TGTGCCAGCAACCTACAGGCACGAGCTTTCTTT	CASNLQARAFF
.	TRBJ2-3	TRBV20-1	.	TGCAGTGCTAGTCAGGGGGGTAGCACAGATACGCAGTATTTT	CSASQGGSTDTQYF
.	TRBJ1-6	TRBV28	.	TGTGCCAGCAGTTCGCCAGGTGGCGAGGATTCACCCCTCCACTTT	CASSSPGGEDSPLHF
.	TRBJ2-1	TRBV9	.	TGTGCCAGCAGCGCCGAGGGTGAGCAGTTCTTC	CASSAEGEQFF
few	TRBJ2-4	TRBV20-1	TRBD2	TGCAGTGCTTCCGGGACTAGCCCAAACATTCAGTACTTC	CSASGTSPNIQYF
.	TRBJ1-2	TRBV9	.	TGTGCCAGTTCTCGGGGTTTAGGCTACACCTTC	CASSRGLGYTF
few	TRBJ2-5	TRBV4-3	.	TGCGCCAGCAGCCAAGTGAGGGCCAGGGGAGAGACCCAGTACTTC	CASSQVRARGETQYF
.	TRBJ2-1	TRBV3-1	TRBD1	TGTGCCAGCAGCCAAGATGACAGGGTCACCAATGAGCAGTTCTTC	CASSQDDRVTNEQFF
.	TRBJ2-5	TRBV9	.	TGTGCCAGCAGCGCGAACAGGGACCCCCAAGAGACCCAGTACTTC	CASSANRDPQETQYF
.	TRBJ2-5	TRBV20-1	.	TGCAGTGCTAGCCGAGTATTTCAAGAGACCCAGTACTTC	CSASRVFQETQYF
.	TRBJ1-1	TRBV15	.	TGTGCCACCAGCAGATACACAGGCTCAGCTTTCTTT	CATSRYTGSAFF
.	TRBJ2-7	TRBV12-3/TRBV12-4	.	TGTGCCAGCAGTTTACAGGGTGGGAGCGAGCAGTACTTC	CASSLQGGSEQYF
few	TRBJ2-7	TRBV11-2	.	TGTGCCAGCAGCTCCGGGACTCTTACCTACGAGCAGTACTTC	CASSSGTLTYEQYF
.	TRBJ2-7	TRBV3-1	.	TGTGCCAGCAGCCCACCTTTGGGGGGCGAGCAGTACTTC	CASSPPLGGEQYF
.	TRBJ2-3	TRBV10-1	.	TGCGCCAGCAGTGAAGGGGCCTCAGATACGCAGTATTTT	CASSEGASDTQYF
few	TRBJ1-6	TRBV5-1	.	TGCGCCAGCAGCTCGCAGGGAAGCTCCTATAATTCACCCCTCCACTTT	CASSSQGSSYNSPLHF
.	TRBJ2-5	TRBV6-5	.	TGTGCCAGCAGTTACATCTCAAGGGTCGGGGAGACCCCGTACTTC	CASSYISRVGETPYF
.	TRBJ2-1	TRBV25-1	TRBD2	TGTGCCAGCAGTGCGACCGCCGGGGCTAGCGGAACCAACTCCTACAATGAGCAGTTCTTC	CASSATAGASGTNSYNEQFF
few	TRBJ2-1	TRBV4-2	TRBD2	TGTGCCAGCAGCCAAGATAAGCGGGGGTACAATGAGCAGTTCTTC	CASSQDKRGYNEQFF
.	TRBJ2-7	TRBV18	.	TGTGCCAGCTCACCAGAGTCCAGGGTCTCCGAGCAGTACTTC	CASSPESRVSEQYF
.	TRBJ2-7	TRBV29-1	.	TGCAGCGTAACGGATAATCCCTACTACGAGCAGTACTTC	CSVTDNPYYEQYF
few	TRBJ2-2	TRBV5-4	.	TGTGCCAGCACTCGACCGGGGCAGGAAAACACCGGGGAGCTGTTTTTT	CASTRPGQENTGELFF
.	TRBJ1-2	TRBV4-3	TRBD1	TGCGCCAGCAGCCAGGAAAGACAGGGTTGGACCAACTATGGCTACACCTTC	CASSQERQGWTNYGYTF
.	TRBJ2-3	TRBV15	TRBD2	TGTGCCACCAGCAGCCAACCGGGACTACTCCGCACAGATACGCAGTATTTT	CATSSQPGLLRTDTQYF
few	TRBJ2-1	TRBV3-1	TRBD2	TGTGCCAGCACTCTAGCGGACCACAATGAGCAGTTCTTC	CASTLADHNEQFF
.	TRBJ2-1	TRBV6-2/TRBV6-3	.	TGTGCCAGCAGTATATCCCTTCTAGGATACAATGAGCAGTTCTTC	CASSISLLGYNEQFF
few	TRBJ2-5	TRBV29-1	TRBD2	TGCAGCGCAGGGACTAGCGGAGCGGCGGGGGAGACCCAGTACTTC	CSAGTSGAAGETQYF
.	TRBJ2-1	TRBV7-9	.	TGTGCCAGCAGCCCGGCCGGAGGGGCGGATGAGCAGTTCTTC	CASSPAGGADEQFF
few	TRBJ2-1	TRBV14	TRBD1	TGTGCCAGCAGCCAGAGGACAGGGGTGTATGAGCAGTTCTTC	CASSQRTGVYEQFF
.	TRBJ2-2	TRBV20-1	TRBD2	TGCAGTGCTAGAGATGCCAAGCGGGAAGGCAGGACCGGGGAGCTGTTTTTT	CSARDAKREGRTGELFF
few	TRBJ2-1	TRBV20-1	.	TGCAGTGCTATTCGGCAGGGAACCGACAATGAGCAGTTCTTC	CSAIRQGTDNEQFF
few	TRBJ2-1	TRBV15	.	TGTGCCACCAGCAGAGATGGCGTTATCTATGAGCAGTTCTTC	CATSRDGVIYEQFF
.	TRBJ2-1	TRBV20-1	TRBD1	TGCAGTGCTAGCCCTCAATACAGGGGGCTGCCCCATGAGCAGTTCTTC	CSASPQYRGLPHEQFF
few	TRBJ2-5	TRBV29-1	.	TGCAGCGTTGTCCCCGGAGAGACCCAGTACTTC	CSVVPGETQYF
.	TRBJ1-6	TRBV6-1	.	TGTGCCAGCACCGCCTTAGCCCAGGGATATAATTCACCCCTCCACTTT	CASTALAQGYNSPLHF